This T cell receptor beta chain was captured in a study of post-analysis software for immune sequencing data. Study details: The cohort encompassed relapsing-remitting, secondary progressive and progressive-relapsing multiple sclerosis disease courses.

Study-wide results and caveats: Compared with controls, patients had more of 4 to 6 TRBV segments, including TRBV5-6, TRBV5-1 and TRBV20-1.

Turning to this clonotype: Its antigen is unidentified.

Unique-molecular-identifier-tagged TCR beta cDNA libraries were used. TCRdb redid the calling of the PCR reads with MiXCR, one entry per CDR3 protein. There are roughly 540,000 distinct CDR3 sequences in the sample; roughly 34% occur only once, and approximately 5.4% lies in the top ten. The CDR3 has 13 residues. Germline loops: CDR1 MNHEY, CDR2 SVGAGI. Trimming stripped 5 bases from V and 1 base from J, with 7 bases between. The receptor's source is a girl younger than 18 with multiple sclerosis. Sequences were obtained from blood. V gene TRBV6-5 combines with J gene TRBJ2-3; D gene ambiguous. DNA for the CDR3: TGTGCCAGCAGTACGCCCGGCACAGATACGCAGTATTTT. It specifies CASSTPGTDTQYF.